This T cell receptor (beta chain) was obtained from a study of shared clonotypes between healthy human individuals. This table comes from immunoSEQ multiplex PCR, and its TCRdb copy is limited to in-frame clones, with some not included. Of fewer than 3 million clones in the sample, 92% are singletons; the top ten hold approximately 0.41%. This receptor was identified in a man in his late teens or twenties in good health. Some clones in this sample may be carry-over from other donors' samples. Sequenced input: naive CD4+ T cells from PBMCs. Subset: CD45RA+ positively selected.

CDR3 nucleotide sequence: TGTGCCAGCAGACCCCCCCTCGGGCCTCGACCTCAGCCCCAGCATTTT. This translates into CASRPPLGPRPQPQHF. V and J are TRBV28 and TRBJ1-5; no reliable D call. The ends were cut back, 6 bases at V and 6 bases at J, with 21 bases in the middle. Germline CDR1 is MDHEN and CDR2 is SYDVKM. The CDR3 runs 16 residues.